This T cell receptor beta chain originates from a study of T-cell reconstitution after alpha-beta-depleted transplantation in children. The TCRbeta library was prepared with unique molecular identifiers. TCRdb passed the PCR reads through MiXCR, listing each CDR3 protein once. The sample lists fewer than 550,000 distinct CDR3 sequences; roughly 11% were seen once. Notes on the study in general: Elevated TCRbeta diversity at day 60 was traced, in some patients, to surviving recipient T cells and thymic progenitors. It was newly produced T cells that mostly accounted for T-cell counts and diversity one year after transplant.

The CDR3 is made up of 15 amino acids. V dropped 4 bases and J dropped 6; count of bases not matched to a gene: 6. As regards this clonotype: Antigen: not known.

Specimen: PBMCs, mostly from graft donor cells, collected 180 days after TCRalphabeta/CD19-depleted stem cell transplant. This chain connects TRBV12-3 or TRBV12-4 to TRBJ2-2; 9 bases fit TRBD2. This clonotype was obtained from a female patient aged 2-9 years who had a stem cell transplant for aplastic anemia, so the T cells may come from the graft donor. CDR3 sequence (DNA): TGTGCCAGCAGTTCCCGCACTAGCGGGCCCGGGGAGCTGTTTTTT. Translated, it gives CASSSRTSGPGELFF.